This note documents a single T cell receptor (beta chain) sequence. These data belong to a study of blood T cell repertoires in COVID-19. Whole-study context: There were acute and convalescent COVID-19 samples, and they came from the United States, Italy and Spain. PBMCs, B-cell-depleted T cells, or T cells provided the cDNA or gDNA that made up the material.

Clones were sequenced by immunoSEQ multiplex PCR, and TCRdb holds only the in-frame ones, with some missing. Among a few hundred thousand clones listed, approximately 85% were seen once. The receptor was isolated from a woman in her fifties or sixties with acute or convalescent COVID-19. The sample consisted of peripheral blood.

As DNA, the CDR3 is TGTGCCTGGAGGGGGTATTCGGGACAGACAACCTACGAGCAGTACTTC. Amino acids: CAWRGYSGQTTYEQYF. The V and J genes are TRBV30 and TRBJ2-7; 7 bases match TRBD1. Germline V gene lookup returns CDR1 GTSNPN and CDR2 SVGIG (reference sequence). The CDR3 is made up of 16 amino acids. V was pared by 3 bases and J by 2 bases, with 13 bases of the junction left unmatched.